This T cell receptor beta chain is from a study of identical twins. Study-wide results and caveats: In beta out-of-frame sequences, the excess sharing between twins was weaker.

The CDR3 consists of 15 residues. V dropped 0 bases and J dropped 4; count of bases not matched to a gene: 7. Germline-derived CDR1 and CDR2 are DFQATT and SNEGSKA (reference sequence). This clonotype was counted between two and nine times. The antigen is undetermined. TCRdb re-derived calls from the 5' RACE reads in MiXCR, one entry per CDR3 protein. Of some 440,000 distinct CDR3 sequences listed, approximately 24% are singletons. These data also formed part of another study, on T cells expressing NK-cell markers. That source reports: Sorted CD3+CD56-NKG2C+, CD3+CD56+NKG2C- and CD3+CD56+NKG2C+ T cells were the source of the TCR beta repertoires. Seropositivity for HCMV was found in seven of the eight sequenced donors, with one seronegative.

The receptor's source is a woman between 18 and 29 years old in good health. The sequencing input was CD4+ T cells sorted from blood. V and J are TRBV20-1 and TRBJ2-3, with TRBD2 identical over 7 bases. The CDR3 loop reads CSARDGTNPADTQYF. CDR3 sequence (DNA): TGCAGTGCTAGAGATGGGACTAACCCCGCAGATACGCAGTATTTT.